This entry is about one T cell receptor beta chain. Its antigen is unidentified. This CDR3 contains 18 residues. Germline assignment: CDR1 SEHNR and CDR2 FQNEAQ (reference sequence). J was trimmed by 1 base and V by 5 bases; bases with no gene match: 8. The data are from a study of T cell responses to AZD1222 COVID-19 vaccine. The data were produced by immunoSEQ multiplex PCR, yet TCRdb's version contains in-frame clones alone and is incomplete. The table shows 160,000 or so clones, with more than 75% occurring only once. Study-wide points: It was only after the peak T cell response that any repertoires were sampled. Reports say nearly half of spike-specific TCRs go after unmutated variant regions. Possibly, clonal diversity was underestimated; donors were largely white British and included more females.

This specimen consisted of peripheral blood, obtained 28 days after the second AZD1222 dose. The chain couples TRBV7-9 to TRBJ2-3, with 14 bases matching TRBD2. The source of this sequence is an adult who received the AZD1222 COVID-19 vaccine. CDR3 coding DNA: TGTGCCAGCAGCCGCGGACTAGCGGGGGGAGGACGCACAGATACGCAGTATTTT. Its translation is CASSRGLAGGGRTDTQYF.